A selection of T cell receptor beta chains follows, all from one sample in a study of blood T cell repertoires in COVID-19. Clones were sequenced by immunoSEQ multiplex PCR, and TCRdb holds only the in-frame ones, with some missing. There are tens of thousands of clones in the sample; around nine tenths occur only once, and about 12% lies in the top ten. Sequencing was carried out using peripheral blood. The receptors were gathered from a human donor with active COVID-19. The donor label of this sample is uncertain. CDR3s include the opening cysteine and the closing phenylalanine or tryptophan. The order of the fields is CDR3 DNA, CDR3 protein, D gene, V gene, J gene, clone size. A D gene is named only where the DNA matches it firmly. For some rows the clone size is stated as once, few or many, or as a class when expanded; others skip it.

TGTGCCACCAGGGGGACAGGGACTGGGGCCAACGTCCTGACTTTC,CATRGTGTGANVLTF,TRBD1,TRBV24-1,TRBJ2-6,-
TGTGCCAGCAGCTTAGGGCGGGCTACGGGGTACGAGCAGTACTTC,CASSLGRATGYEQYF,-,TRBV7-9,TRBJ2-7,-
TGTGCCAGCAGCTCGGGGTTGACGGACTATGGCTACACCTTC,CASSSGLTDYGYTF,-,TRBV5-6,TRBJ1-2,-
TGTGCCAGCAGTTTAGGCGGACAGGGCAATCAGCCCCAGCATTTT,CASSLGGQGNQPQHF,TRBD1,TRBV28,TRBJ1-5,-
TGTGCCAGCAGCCAAGAACCGGACAGGGTCAATCAGCCCCAGCATTTT,CASSQEPDRVNQPQHF,TRBD1,TRBV4-2,TRBJ1-5,-
TGCGCCAGCAGCCGCGGGGACAGCGATAATTCACCCCTCCACTTT,CASSRGDSDNSPLHF,TRBD1,TRBV4-3,TRBJ1-6,-
TGCAGCGTTGAAGACCTCAAATTTAGCGGGAGCGGGTCAGAGACCCAGTACTTC,CSVEDLKFSGSGSETQYF,TRBD2,TRBV29-1,TRBJ2-5,-
TGTGCCAGCAGGGGGGGAGGAGAGACCCAGTACTTC,CASRGGGETQYF,-,TRBV6-5,TRBJ2-5,-
TGTGCCAGCAGCTTAACGGGAGGGGACGGCGTTTATGGCTACACCTTC,CASSLTGGDGVYGYTF,-,TRBV7-3,TRBJ1-2,-
TGCGCCAGCAGCTTATCGGGGGTCGGCGAGCAGTACTTC,CASSLSGVGEQYF,-,TRBV5-1,TRBJ2-7,-
TGCGCCAGCAGCCACCTGGACAGAACCTACGAGCAGTACTTC,CASSHLDRTYEQYF,-,TRBV4-3,TRBJ2-7,few
TGCGCCAGCAGCCTCACTAGCGGGGGGTGGTACGAGCAGTACTTC,CASSLTSGGWYEQYF,TRBD2,TRBV5-1,TRBJ2-7,-
TGTGCCAGCAGCCTGTCTTACAACGTCCTGACTTTC,CASSLSYNVLTF,-,TRBV7-2,TRBJ2-6,-
TGTGCCAGCAGCTCCTCCTATGAAAGGGGGTCCTACGAGCAGTACTTC,CASSSSYERGSYEQYF,-,TRBV7-9,TRBJ2-7,-
TGTGCTAGCAGCACTAGCGGGGGTGATACGCAGTATTTT,CASSTSGGDTQYF,TRBD2,TRBV7-7,TRBJ2-3,-
TGTGCCAGCAGCTCCCGAAAAACAGGGAGCGGTGGCTACACCTTC,CASSSRKTGSGGYTF,-,TRBV3-1/TRBV3-2,TRBJ1-2,-
TGTGCCAGGGCCTTACAGGGGAACACTGAAGCTTTCTTT,CARALQGNTEAFF,-,TRBV2,TRBJ1-1,-
TGCGCCAGCAGCTGGGGAGATGGAGTAGATACGCAGTATTTT,CASSWGDGVDTQYF,-,TRBV5-1,TRBJ2-3,-
TGCGCCACCTCCTCGGGACAGCTCAACACTGAAGCTTTCTTT,CATSSGQLNTEAFF,TRBD1,TRBV4-1,TRBJ1-1,-
TGCGCCAGCAGCCAAGAGGGGGCAGGGCCCGGGGAGCTGTTTTTT,CASSQEGAGPGELFF,-,TRBV4-1,TRBJ2-2,-
TGCGCCAGCAGCCAAGCACCGGGAGGACAGGGCGTCTACGAGCAGTACTTC,CASSQAPGGQGVYEQYF,-,TRBV4-1,TRBJ2-7,once
TGTGCCAGCAGTTCCACGGGACTAGCGATCTACGAGCAGTACTTC,CASSSTGLAIYEQYF,TRBD2,TRBV6-5,TRBJ2-7,-
TGTGCCAGCAGTTTAACGGACAGATCAACCTACGAGCAGTACTTC,CASSLTDRSTYEQYF,-,TRBV28,TRBJ2-7,-
TGCGCCAGCAGCCCAGGACAGGGCTTTGGCGAGCAGTACTTC,CASSPGQGFGEQYF,TRBD1,TRBV4-1,TRBJ2-7,medium-sized
TGCGCCAGCAGCCAGGTTCCTATGTCTAGCTTGCCGTTCTTC,CASSQVPMSSLPFF,-,TRBV4-1,TRBJ2-1,-
TGTGCCAGCAGCCGGAGCGGGGGGGCCGGAGATACGCAGTATTTT,CASSRSGGAGDTQYF,TRBD2,TRBV7-2,TRBJ2-3,-
TGCGCCAGCAGTGAGTCGGTAGCGAACACCGGGGAGCTGTTTTTT,CASSESVANTGELFF,-,TRBV10-1,TRBJ2-2,-
TGTGCCAGTACCAAAGCGGGGGGCATCGGCTACGAGCAGTACTTC,CASTKAGGIGYEQYF,TRBD2,TRBV2,TRBJ2-7,-
TGCGCCAGCAGCCAAGATGGGGCAGGGTCGGGTTACGAGCAGTACTTC,CASSQDGAGSGYEQYF,-,TRBV4-3,TRBJ2-7,once
TGTGCCAGCAGTTACCAGACAGGGGGCATGGGGGAGCAGTACTTC,CASSYQTGGMGEQYF,TRBD1,TRBV6-5,TRBJ2-7,-
TGTGCCAGCTCAGCCGCCTCTAGCGGGGCGTACACCGGGGAGCTGTTTTTT,CASSAASSGAYTGELFF,TRBD2,TRBV18,TRBJ2-2,-
TGTGCCAGCAGCCTCGGACTAGCGGGAGCCAGCACAGATACGCAGTATTTT,CASSLGLAGASTDTQYF,TRBD2,TRBV7-2,TRBJ2-3,-
TGTGCCAGCAAGGCTAGCGGGAGTAACGGCGAGCAGTACTTC,CASKASGSNGEQYF,TRBD2,TRBV27,TRBJ2-7,-
TGTGCCAGCAGCCAAGACCCGGGGGGTGAAGCTTTCTTT,CASSQDPGGEAFF,-,TRBV3-1/TRBV3-2,TRBJ1-1,-
TGTGCCAGCAGAAGTGGACAGGGGGGAATAGAGACCCAGTACTTC,CASRSGQGGIETQYF,TRBD1,TRBV6-5,TRBJ2-5,once
TGTGCCAGCAGCCAAGATCACAGCTACGAGCAGTACTTC,CASSQDHSYEQYF,-,TRBV4-2,TRBJ2-7,-
TGTGCCTGGAGTGGACAGGCGAACAACTATGGCTACACCTTC,CAWSGQANNYGYTF,-,TRBV30,TRBJ1-2,few
TGCAGTGCTAGGGGGAGTGAGCAGTTCTTC,CSARGSEQFF,-,TRBV20-1,TRBJ2-1,few
TGTGCCAGCAGCTTGGTGTTCTTAGCGGGAGCAGATACGCAGTATTTT,CASSLVFLAGADTQYF,TRBD2,TRBV5-6,TRBJ2-3,-
TGTGCCAGCAGCCAGACAGGGACTAGCACAGATACGCAGTATTTT,CASSQTGTSTDTQYF,-,TRBV4-2,TRBJ2-3,-